This TCR beta chain was recorded in a study of identical twins. In its sample, this clonotype was seen a few times. Antigen: not known. Template switching introduced a universal primer site, and the cDNA bore unique molecular identifiers. MiXCR, run by TCRdb on the 5' RACE reads, gives a single entry per CDR3 protein. The data hold 500,000 to 550,000 distinct CDR3 sequences, with around 22% observed a single time. Notes on the study in general: Instead of following the same donors, the conclusions were based on cross-sectional statistical analysis.

CDR3 size: 14 residues. The V end lost 0 bases, the J end lost 1 base, and 6 bases lay between the germline ends. Germline CDR1 SGHAT, CDR2 FQNNGV. This sample was also put to use in a study of yellow fever vaccine responses in identical twins.

This sequence was found in a woman between 18 and 29 years old in good health. This chain connects TRBV11-2 to TRBJ1-1; D not certain. The sequencing input was CD4+ T cells sorted from blood. CDR3 DNA sequence: TGTGCCAGCAGCTTAGAGAAAGGGAACACTGAAGCTTTCTTT. Its protein product is CASSLEKGNTEAFF.